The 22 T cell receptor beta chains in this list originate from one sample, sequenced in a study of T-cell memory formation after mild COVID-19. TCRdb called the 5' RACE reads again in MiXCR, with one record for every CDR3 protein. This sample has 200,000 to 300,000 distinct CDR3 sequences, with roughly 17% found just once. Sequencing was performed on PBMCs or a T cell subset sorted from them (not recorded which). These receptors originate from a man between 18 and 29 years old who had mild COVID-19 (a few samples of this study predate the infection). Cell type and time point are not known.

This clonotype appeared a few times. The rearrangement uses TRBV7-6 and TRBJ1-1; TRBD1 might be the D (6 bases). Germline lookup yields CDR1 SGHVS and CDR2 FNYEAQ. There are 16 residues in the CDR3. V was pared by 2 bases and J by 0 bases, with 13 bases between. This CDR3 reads CASSLQADRMNTEAFF. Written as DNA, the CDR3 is TGTGCCAGCAGCTTACAAGCTGACAGGATGAACACTGAAGCTTTCTTT.

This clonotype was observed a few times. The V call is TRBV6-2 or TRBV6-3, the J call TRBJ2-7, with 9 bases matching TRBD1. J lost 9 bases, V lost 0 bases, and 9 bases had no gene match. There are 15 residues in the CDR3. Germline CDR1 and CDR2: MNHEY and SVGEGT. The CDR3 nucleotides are TGTGCCAGCAGTTACTCCGGGACAGGGAGGTCGGGGCAGTACTTC. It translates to CASSYSGTGRSGQYF.

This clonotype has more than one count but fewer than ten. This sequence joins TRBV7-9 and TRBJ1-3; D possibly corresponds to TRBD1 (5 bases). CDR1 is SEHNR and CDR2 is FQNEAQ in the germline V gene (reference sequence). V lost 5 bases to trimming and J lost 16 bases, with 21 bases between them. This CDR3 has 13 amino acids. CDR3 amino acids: CASSPQDSTAGYF. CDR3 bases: TGTGCCAGCAGCCCCCAAGACTCCACGGCAGGGTATTTT.

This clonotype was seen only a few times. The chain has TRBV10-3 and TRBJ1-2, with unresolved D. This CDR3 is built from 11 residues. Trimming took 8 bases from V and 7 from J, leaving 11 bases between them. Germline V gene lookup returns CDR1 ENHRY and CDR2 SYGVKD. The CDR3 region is CAIEKGGGYTF. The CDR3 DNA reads TGTGCCATCGAAAAGGGCGGTGGCTACACCTTC.

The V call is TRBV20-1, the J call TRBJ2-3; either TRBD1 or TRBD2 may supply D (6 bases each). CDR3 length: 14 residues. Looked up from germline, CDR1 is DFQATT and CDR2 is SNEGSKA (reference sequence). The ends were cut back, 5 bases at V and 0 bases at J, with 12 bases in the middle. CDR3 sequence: CSASRGPSTDTQYF. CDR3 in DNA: TGCAGTGCTTCTCGGGGGCCCAGCACAGATACGCAGTATTTT.

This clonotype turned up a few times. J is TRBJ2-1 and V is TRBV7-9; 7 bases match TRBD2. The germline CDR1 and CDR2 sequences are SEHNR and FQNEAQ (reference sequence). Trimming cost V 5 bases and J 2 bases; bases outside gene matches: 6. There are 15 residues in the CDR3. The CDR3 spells CASSPTSVPYNEQFF. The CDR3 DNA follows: TGTGCCAGCAGCCCTACTAGCGTTCCCTACAATGAGCAGTTCTTC.

This chain's CDR3 is CASSYVKELGYTF. The CDR3 DNA is TGTGCCAGCAGTTACGTTAAGGAGTTGGGCTACACCTTC. J is TRBJ1-2 and V is TRBV6-2 or TRBV6-3; D unresolved. CDR1 MNHEY and CDR2 SVGEGT come from the germline V gene. The CDR3 length is 13 residues. V dropped 2 bases and J dropped 8 bases, with 12 bases sitting between them.

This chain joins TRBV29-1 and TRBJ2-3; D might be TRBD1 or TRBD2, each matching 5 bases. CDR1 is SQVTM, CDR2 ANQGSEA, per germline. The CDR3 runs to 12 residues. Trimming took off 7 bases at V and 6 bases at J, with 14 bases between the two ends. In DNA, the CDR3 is TGCAGCGCGGGGACCCAGGCGGATACGCAGTATTTT. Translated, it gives CSAGTQADTQYF.

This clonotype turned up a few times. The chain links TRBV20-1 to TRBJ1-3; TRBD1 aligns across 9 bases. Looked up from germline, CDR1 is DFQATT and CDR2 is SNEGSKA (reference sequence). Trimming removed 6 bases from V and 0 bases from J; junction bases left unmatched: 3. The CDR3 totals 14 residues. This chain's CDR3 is CSARQGDSGNTIYF. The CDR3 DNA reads TGCAGTGCGAGACAGGGGGACTCTGGAAACACCATATATTTT.

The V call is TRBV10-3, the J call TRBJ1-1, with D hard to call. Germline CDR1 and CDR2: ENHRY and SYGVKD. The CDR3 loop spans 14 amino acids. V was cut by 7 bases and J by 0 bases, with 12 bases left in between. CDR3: CAIKEGLMNTEAFF. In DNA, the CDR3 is TGTGCCATCAAAGAAGGGCTTATGAACACTGAAGCTTTCTTT.

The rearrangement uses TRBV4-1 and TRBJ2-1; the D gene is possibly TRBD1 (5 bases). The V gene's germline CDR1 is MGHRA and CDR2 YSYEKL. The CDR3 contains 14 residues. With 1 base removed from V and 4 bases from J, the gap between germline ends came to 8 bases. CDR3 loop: CASSQGGLYNEQFF. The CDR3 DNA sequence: TGCGCCAGCAGCCAAGGGGGCCTATACAATGAGCAGTTCTTC.

The CDR3 nucleotides are TGTGCCAGCAGCTTACGCCTAGCGGGGGGCCCACAAGAGACCCAGTACTTC. As protein: CASSLRLAGGPQETQYF. The genes are TRBV7-3 and TRBJ2-5; 11 nucleotides match TRBD2. This CDR3 has 17 residues. CDR1 and CDR2 (germline): SGHTA, FQGTGA. The V and J ends lost 2 bases and 2 bases, in that order; junction bases with no gene match: 7.

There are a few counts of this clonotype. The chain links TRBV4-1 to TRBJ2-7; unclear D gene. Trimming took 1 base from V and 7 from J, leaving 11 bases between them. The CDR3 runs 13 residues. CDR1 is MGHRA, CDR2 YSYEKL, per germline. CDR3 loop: CASSQAVLSEQYF. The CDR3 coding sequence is TGCGCCAGCAGCCAAGCCGTTTTGTCGGAGCAGTACTTC.

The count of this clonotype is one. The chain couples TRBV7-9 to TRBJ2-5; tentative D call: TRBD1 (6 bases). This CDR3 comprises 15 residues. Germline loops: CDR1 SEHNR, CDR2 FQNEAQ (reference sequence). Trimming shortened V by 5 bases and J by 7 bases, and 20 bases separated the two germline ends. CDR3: CASSPGTPKRGTQYF. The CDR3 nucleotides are TGTGCCAGCAGCCCGGGGACACCAAAAAGAGGGACCCAGTACTTC.

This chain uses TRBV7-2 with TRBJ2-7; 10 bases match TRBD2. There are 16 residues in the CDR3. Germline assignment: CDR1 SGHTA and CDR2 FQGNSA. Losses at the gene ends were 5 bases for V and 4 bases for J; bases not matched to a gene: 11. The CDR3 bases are TGTGCCAGCAGCCTACTAGCGGGACCAAGTGGGTACGAGCAGTACTTC. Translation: CASSLLAGPSGYEQYF.

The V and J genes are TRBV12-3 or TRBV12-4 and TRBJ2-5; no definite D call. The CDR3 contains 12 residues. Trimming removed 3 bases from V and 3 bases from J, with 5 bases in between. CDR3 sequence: CASSFPEETQYF. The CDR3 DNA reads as TGTGCCAGCAGTTTCCCGGAAGAGACCCAGTACTTC.

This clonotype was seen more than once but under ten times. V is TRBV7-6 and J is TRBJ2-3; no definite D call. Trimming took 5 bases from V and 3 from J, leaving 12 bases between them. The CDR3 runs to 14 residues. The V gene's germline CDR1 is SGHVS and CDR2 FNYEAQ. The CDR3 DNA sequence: TGTGCCAGCAGCCCCCCGTCCCAGACAGATACGCAGTATTTT. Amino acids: CASSPPSQTDTQYF.

The CDR3 here is CASNPGGGDGYTF. For the CDR3, the DNA is TGTGCCAGCAACCCAGGGGGCGGGGATGGCTACACCTTC. V gene TRBV12-3 or TRBV12-4 combines with J gene TRBJ1-2; 8 bases agree with TRBD1. Losses at the gene ends were 7 bases for V and 6 bases for J; bases not matched to a gene: 7. The CDR3 consists of 13 residues.

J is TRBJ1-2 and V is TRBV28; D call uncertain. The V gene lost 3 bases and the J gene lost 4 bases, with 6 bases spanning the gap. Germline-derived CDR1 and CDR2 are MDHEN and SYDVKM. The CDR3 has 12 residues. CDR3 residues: CASSFLRYGYTF. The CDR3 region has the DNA TGTGCCAGCAGTTTTTTGCGCTATGGCTACACCTTC.

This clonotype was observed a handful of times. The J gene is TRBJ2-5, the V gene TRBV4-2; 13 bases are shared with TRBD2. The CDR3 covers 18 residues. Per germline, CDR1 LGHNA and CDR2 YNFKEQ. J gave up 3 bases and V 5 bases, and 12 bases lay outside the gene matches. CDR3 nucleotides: TGTGCCAGCAGCTCCAGTTTACGGACTAGCGGGGGAGAAGAGACCCAGTACTTC. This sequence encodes CASSSSLRTSGGEETQYF.

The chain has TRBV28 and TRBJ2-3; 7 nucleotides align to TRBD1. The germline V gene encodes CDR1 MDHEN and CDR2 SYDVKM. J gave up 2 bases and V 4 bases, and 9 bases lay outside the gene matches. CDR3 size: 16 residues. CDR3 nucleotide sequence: TGTGCCAGCAGTTCCCGGGACAGATATTTCACAGATACGCAGTATTTT. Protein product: CASSSRDRYFTDTQYF.

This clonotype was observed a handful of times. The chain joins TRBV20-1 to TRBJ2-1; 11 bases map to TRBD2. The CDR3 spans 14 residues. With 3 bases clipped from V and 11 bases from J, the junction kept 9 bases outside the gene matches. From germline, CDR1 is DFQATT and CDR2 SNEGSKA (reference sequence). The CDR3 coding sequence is TGCAGTGCTAGTCCCCTAGCGGGGGGCCGTAAGCAGTTCTTC. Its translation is CSASPLAGGRKQFF.